The entry below gives a single T cell receptor beta chain sequence along with its context. This CDR3 has 15 amino acids. In germline, CDR1 is PRHDT, CDR2 FYEKMQ (reference sequence). V was pared by 7 bases and J by 2 bases, with 16 bases between. The source of the sample is a study of blood T cell repertoires in COVID-19. Across the whole study: Sources were T cells, B-cell-depleted T cells, or PBMCs; the material itself was cDNA or gDNA.

In the original workflow: Nucleated cell counts were estimated from reference gene primer amplification. The protocol was immunoSEQ multiplex PCR, while the TCRdb copy is restricted to in-frame clones and leaves out a portion. The V and J calls and clone size are taken from that table; D and trimming were inferred from the DNA. The sample has 90,000 to 120,000 clones, about 89% seen once; the top ten hold 15%. The specimen was peripheral blood. The sequence was obtained from a man aged 50 or older with acute or convalescent COVID-19. The rearrangement uses TRBV13 and TRBJ2-3, with D perhaps matching TRBD1 (6 bases). In DNA form, the CDR3 reads TGTGCCAGCATCCCTCAGGGGCTCCACACAGATACGCAGTATTTT. This encodes CASIPQGLHTDTQYF.